Listed below are T cell receptor beta chains from one sample, sequenced in a study of cytomegalovirus exposure and HLA in healthy donors. Generated by immunoSEQ multiplex PCR, the TCRdb table keeps only in-frame clones and is missing some. The sample contains 140,000 to 150,000 clones, 8.5% to 10% of which appear only once. The sequenced material came from PBMCs. Receptors were obtained from a man aged 50-60 years in good health and CMV-seronegative. The CDR3 runs from the conserved cysteine through the conserved F or W. Each record gives: D gene, J gene, clone size, V gene, CDR3 protein, CDR3 DNA. A D gene is named only where the DNA matches it firmly. Size values are once, few and many counts, or a class for expanded clones, and some rows have none.

TRBD1	TRBJ1-2	few	TRBV14	CASSQVGTENYGYTF	TGTGCCAGCAGCCAAGTAGGGACAGAAAACTATGGCTACACCTTC
-	TRBJ2-2	-	TRBV4-1	CASSQVGMRGNTGELFF	TGCGCCAGCAGCCAAGTTGGTATGCGGGGCAACACCGGGGAGCTGTTTTTT
TRBD2	TRBJ2-3	few	TRBV4-1	CASSQAPSGRSDTQYF	TGCGCCAGCAGCCAAGCCCCTAGCGGGAGGTCAGATACGCAGTATTTT
-	TRBJ2-7	few	TRBV18	CASSPPNLAGGQYF	TGTGCCAGCTCACCACCTAACTTGGCCGGAGGGCAGTACTTC
TRBD1	TRBJ1-4	many	TRBV27	CASSFQTGGIGKLFF	TGTGCCAGCAGTTTCCAGACAGGGGGCATCGGAAAACTGTTTTTT
-	TRBJ2-1	-	TRBV13	CASSLGRGYNEQFF	TGTGCCAGCAGCTTAGGTCGGGGTTACAATGAGCAGTTCTTC
TRBD1	TRBJ2-7	few	TRBV19	CASSDPGQRVYEQYF	TGTGCCAGTAGTGACCCGGGACAGAGAGTCTACGAGCAGTACTTC
-	TRBJ2-3	-	TRBV18	CASSLADSDTQYF	TGTGCCAGCTCACTAGCAGACTCAGATACGCAGTATTTT
TRBD2	TRBJ2-1	few	TRBV4-2	CASSPNPSGGAYNEQFF	TGTGCCAGCAGCCCAAACCCCTCGGGGGGGGCCTACAATGAGCAGTTCTTC
TRBD1	TRBJ1-1	few	TRBV11-2	CASSLGQGGSEAFF	TGTGCCAGCAGCTTGGGACAGGGGGGATCTGAAGCTTTCTTT
-	TRBJ1-5	many	TRBV19	CASSSRGGLGNQPQHF	TGTGCCAGTAGTTCCAGGGGAGGGTTGGGCAATCAGCCCCAGCATTTT
TRBD2	TRBJ2-1	-	TRBV11-1	CASTVGAGTYNEQFF	TGTGCCAGCACGGTGGGAGCGGGAACCTACAATGAGCAGTTCTTC
-	TRBJ1-1	few	TRBV5-4	CASSRQDSTEAFF	TGTGCCAGCAGCCGACAGGACAGTACTGAAGCTTTCTTT
TRBD1	TRBJ1-6	-	TRBV5-1	CASSLSPGQATSPLHF	TGCGCCAGCAGCTTGTCCCCGGGACAGGCTACATCACCCCTCCACTTT